The rows below give T cell receptor beta chains drawn from one sample of a study of blood T cells in healthy people across ages. TCRdb analysed the 5' RACE reads with MiXCR anew, one entry per CDR3 protein. In the table there are about 1 million distinct CDR3 sequences, roughly a quarter of which are singletons. These data were also filed under a second study, of T cells of mothers and their children.

The specimen was blood. These receptors were collected from a girl aged 2 to 9 in good health. CDR3s include the opening cysteine and the closing phenylalanine or tryptophan. A D gene is named only where the DNA matches it firmly. Clone size is shown for a subset of rows, as once, few, many or a class of expanded clone.

len: 14
j_gene: TRBJ2-7
d_gene: TRBD1
v_gene: TRBV28
abundance: -
CDR3aa: CASQDRARGYEQYF
CDR3nt: TGTGCCAGCCAAGACAGGGCGAGAGGGTACGAGCAGTACTTC

len: 12
j_gene: TRBJ1-1
d_gene: TRBD1
v_gene: TRBV2
abundance: -
CDR3aa: CATQQGDTEAFF
CDR3nt: TGTGCCACACAACAGGGGGACACTGAAGCTTTCTTT

len: 13
j_gene: TRBJ2-5
d_gene: -
v_gene: TRBV6-5
abundance: -
CDR3aa: CASSYGSYETQYF
CDR3nt: TGTGCCAGCAGTTACGGTAGCTATGAGACCCAGTACTTC

len: 16
j_gene: TRBJ2-7
d_gene: TRBD2
v_gene: TRBV4-1
abundance: few
CDR3aa: CASSQDSGLAVSEQYF
CDR3nt: TGCGCCAGCAGCCAAGATTCGGGACTAGCGGTTTCGGAGCAGTACTTC

len: 14
j_gene: TRBJ2-1
d_gene: TRBD1
v_gene: TRBV7-3
abundance: few
CDR3aa: CASSAGTGENEQFF
CDR3nt: TGTGCCAGCAGCGCCGGGACAGGGGAGAATGAGCAGTTCTTC

len: 15
j_gene: TRBJ1-1
d_gene: -
v_gene: TRBV4-1
abundance: few
CDR3aa: CASSQERVGPDEAFF
CDR3nt: TGCGCCAGCAGCCAAGAAAGGGTGGGGCCTGATGAAGCTTTCTTT

len: 15
j_gene: TRBJ2-5
d_gene: -
v_gene: TRBV6-2/TRBV6-3
abundance: -
CDR3aa: CASSRPQIYQETQYF
CDR3nt: TGTGCCAGCAGCCGCCCCCAGATATACCAAGAGACCCAGTACTTC

len: 14
j_gene: TRBJ2-1
d_gene: -
v_gene: TRBV14
abundance: -
CDR3aa: CASSQERLNNEQFF
CDR3nt: TGTGCCAGCAGCCAAGAACGGCTCAACAATGAGCAGTTCTTC

len: 14
j_gene: TRBJ2-5
d_gene: -
v_gene: TRBV13
abundance: few
CDR3aa: CASSAPEWRETQYF
CDR3nt: TGTGCCAGCAGCGCCCCCGAGTGGCGAGAGACCCAGTACTTC

len: 14
j_gene: TRBJ2-1
d_gene: -
v_gene: TRBV7-2
abundance: once
CDR3aa: CASSFIQGNGEQFF
CDR3nt: TGTGCCAGCAGCTTTATACAGGGAAATGGCGAGCAGTTCTTC

len: 19
j_gene: TRBJ2-1
d_gene: TRBD2
v_gene: TRBV2
abundance: -
CDR3aa: CASSAPRNTLAGGPREQFF
CDR3nt: TGTGCCAGCAGTGCCCCCCGAAACACTCTAGCGGGAGGGCCTAGGGAGCAGTTCTTC

len: 13
j_gene: TRBJ2-7
d_gene: -
v_gene: TRBV7-9
abundance: -
CDR3aa: CASSPPGSHEQYF
CDR3nt: TGTGCCAGCAGCCCACCCGGGTCCCACGAGCAGTACTTC

len: 11
j_gene: TRBJ2-7
d_gene: -
v_gene: TRBV12-3/TRBV12-4
abundance: many
CDR3aa: CASSFRDEQYF
CDR3nt: TGTGCCAGCAGTTTTCGGGACGAGCAGTACTTC

len: 15
j_gene: TRBJ1-1
d_gene: -
v_gene: TRBV6-6
abundance: -
CDR3aa: CASSLRGVENTEAFF
CDR3nt: TGTGCCAGCAGTTTACGAGGGGTGGAGAACACTGAAGCTTTCTTT

len: 14
j_gene: TRBJ1-1
d_gene: -
v_gene: TRBV4-3
abundance: -
CDR3aa: CASSQVTGNTEAFF
CDR3nt: TGCGCCAGCAGCCAAGTTACAGGGAACACTGAAGCTTTCTTT

len: 15
j_gene: TRBJ1-6
d_gene: TRBD1
v_gene: TRBV18
abundance: few
CDR3aa: CASSPTTGGHSPLHF
CDR3nt: TGTGCCAGCTCACCTACGACAGGGGGTCATTCACCCCTCCACTTT

len: 14
j_gene: TRBJ2-3
d_gene: -
v_gene: TRBV3-1
abundance: -
CDR3aa: CASSPITYTDTQYF
CDR3nt: TGTGCCAGCAGCCCGATAACGTACACGGATACGCAGTATTTT

len: 14
j_gene: TRBJ2-2
d_gene: TRBD1
v_gene: TRBV20-1
abundance: -
CDR3aa: CSARTGESPGELFF
CDR3nt: TGCAGTGCACGGACAGGGGAGTCACCCGGGGAGCTGTTTTTT

len: 15
j_gene: TRBJ2-1
d_gene: TRBD2
v_gene: TRBV7-3
abundance: -
CDR3aa: CTSSSLAGGSHEQFF
CDR3nt: TGTACCAGCAGCTCGCTAGCGGGGGGGTCACATGAGCAGTTCTTC

len: 15
j_gene: TRBJ2-5
d_gene: -
v_gene: TRBV24-1
abundance: -
CDR3aa: CATSDPTWDRETQYF
CDR3nt: TGTGCCACCAGTGACCCAACCTGGGACCGGGAGACCCAGTACTTC

len: 17
j_gene: TRBJ1-3
d_gene: -
v_gene: TRBV7-2
abundance: -
CDR3aa: CASSLHPGEGSGNTIYF
CDR3nt: TGTGCCAGCAGCTTACATCCAGGGGAAGGTTCTGGAAACACCATATATTTT

len: 14
j_gene: TRBJ1-1
d_gene: -
v_gene: TRBV2
abundance: -
CDR3aa: CASRGTITATEAFF
CDR3nt: TGTGCCAGCAGGGGGACTATTACGGCCACTGAAGCTTTCTTT

len: 11
j_gene: TRBJ2-1
d_gene: -
v_gene: TRBV7-7
abundance: few
CDR3aa: CASTGTPEQFF
CDR3nt: TGTGCCAGTACCGGGACTCCGGAGCAGTTCTTC

len: 16
j_gene: TRBJ2-1
d_gene: TRBD1
v_gene: TRBV6-6
abundance: few
CDR3aa: CASSYPRGTGDNEQFF
CDR3nt: TGTGCCAGCAGTTACCCAAGAGGGACAGGGGACAATGAGCAGTTCTTC